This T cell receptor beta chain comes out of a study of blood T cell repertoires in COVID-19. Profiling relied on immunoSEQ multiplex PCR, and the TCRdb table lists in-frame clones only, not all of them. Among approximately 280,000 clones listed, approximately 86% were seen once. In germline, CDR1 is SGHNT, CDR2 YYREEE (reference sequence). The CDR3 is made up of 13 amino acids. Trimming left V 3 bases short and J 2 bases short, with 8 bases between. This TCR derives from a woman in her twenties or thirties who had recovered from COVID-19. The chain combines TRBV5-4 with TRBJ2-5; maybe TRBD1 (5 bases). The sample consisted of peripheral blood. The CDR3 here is CASSSRAQETQYF. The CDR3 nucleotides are TGTGCCAGCAGCTCCAGGGCACAAGAGACCCAGTACTTC.